This T cell receptor (beta chain) was identified during a study of shared clonotypes between healthy human individuals. Trimming took 4 bases from V and 0 from J, leaving 10 bases between them. Germline CDR1 is SGHVS and CDR2 is FNYEAQ. The length of the CDR3 is 15 residues. In the original analysis: Filtering was not the same, since immunoSEQ gave junction-only sequences without quality scores. Method: immunoSEQ multiplex PCR; TCRdb's copy keeps in-frame clones and lacks some. V and J calls and clone size are given by that table; D and trimming were obtained from the DNA. This table holds around 1.9 million clones, just over 90% found once. Selected positively for CCR7 and CD45RO-negative, naive CD8 cells excluded terminally differentiated effector memory CD45RA+ cells.

The specimen sequenced was naive CD8+ T cells from PBMCs. The V and J genes are TRBV7-6 and TRBJ2-1; D call uncertain. The receptor's source is a man between 18 and 35 years old in good health. Some clones in this sample may be carry-over from other donors' samples. The CDR3, as DNA: TGTGCCAGCAGCTACGGCACGAGCTCCTACAATGAGCAGTTCTTC. Translated: CASSYGTSSYNEQFF.